The 25 T cell receptor beta chains reported below all come from one sample, sequenced in a study of cytomegalovirus exposure and HLA in healthy donors. Measured with immunoSEQ multiplex PCR; TCRdb has only the in-frame clones, and not every one. The top ten clones hold 4.5% to 5.5% of a sample with about 140,000 clones, about 91% of them seen once. Sequenced: PBMCs. The receptors come from a young man in good health and CMV-seropositive.

J is TRBJ2-3 and V is TRBV9; unclear D gene. Germline loops: CDR1 SGDLS, CDR2 YYNGEE. The CDR3 runs 16 residues. The V gene lost 3 bases and the J gene lost 5 bases, with 19 bases spanning the gap. CDR3 bases: TGTGCCAGCAGCGCAGACCAGCACCGGGTGGTAGATACGCAGTATTTT. Amino acid sequence: CASSADQHRVVDTQYF.

The chain carries TRBV4-1 and TRBJ1-1; D not resolved. This CDR3 is 15 amino acids long. The ends were cut back, 0 bases at V and 7 bases at J, with 15 bases in the middle. Germline lookup yields CDR1 MGHRA and CDR2 YSYEKL. The CDR3 nucleotides read TGCGCCAGCAGCCAAGATGGGGAGGGCCGGGATGAAGCTTTCTTT. Translation: CASSQDGEGRDEAFF.

The genes are TRBV7-6 and TRBJ2-7, with D perhaps matching TRBD2 (7 bases). The CDR3 runs to 15 residues. Trimming shortened V by 2 bases and J by 4 bases, and 15 bases separated the two germline ends. Germline V gene lookup returns CDR1 SGHVS and CDR2 FNYEAQ. The DNA for the CDR3 is TGTGCCAGCAGCTTACGGGGGGCAAGCCTTTACGAGCAGTACTTC. Amino acids: CASSLRGASLYEQYF.

V and J are TRBV28 and TRBJ1-6; 7 nucleotides align to TRBD1. Germline lookup yields CDR1 MDHEN and CDR2 SYDVKM. This CDR3 comprises 14 residues. The J segment lost 7 bases and the V segment lost 5 bases, leaving 5 bases of the junction unmatched. CDR3 loop: CASSGTELNSPLHF. The CDR3 nucleotides read TGTGCCAGCAGTGGGACAGAGCTGAATTCACCCCTCCACTTT.

This clone has just one count. The chain couples TRBV4-1 to TRBJ2-1; TRBD2 agrees at 7 bases. The trim removed 0 bases at V and 10 bases at J, leaving 12 bases unmatched. Germline V lookup: CDR1 MGHRA, CDR2 YSYEKL. The CDR3 covers 16 residues. In DNA form, the CDR3 reads TGCGCCAGCAGCCAAGATCCGCGCCAGCGGGGCTACGAGCAGTTCTTC. It is translated as CASSQDPRQRGYEQFF.

The CDR3 spells CASSLRGTTATNEKLFF. The CDR3 DNA sequence: TGTGCCAGCAGCTTAAGGGGGACAACTGCAACTAATGAAAAACTGTTTTTT. The chain couples TRBV7-6 to TRBJ1-4, with D possibly being TRBD1 (6 bases). Per the germline V gene, CDR1 is SGHVS and CDR2 is FNYEAQ. The CDR3 has 17 residues. V was cut by 2 bases and J by 0 bases, with 13 bases left in between.

Notes on this clone: At one of its ends the junction is not consistent with the germline gene, which may arise from a read error. V and J are TRBV5-4 and TRBJ2-3, with 9 bases aligning to TRBD2. The CDR3 length is 15 residues. Germline V gene sequence: CDR1 SGHNT, CDR2 YYREEE (reference sequence). CDR3 sequence: CASGFSGSGTDTQYF. The CDR3 DNA is TGTGCCAGCGGCTTTAGCGGGAGTGGCACAGATACGCAGTATTTT.

V is TRBV28 and J is TRBJ1-5; D perhaps matches TRBD1 (6 bases). There are 12 residues in the CDR3. Germline V gene data show CDR1 as MDHEN and CDR2 as SYDVKM. V was pared by 6 bases and J by 6 bases, with 9 bases between. Here the CDR3 DNA reads TGTGCCAGCAGACAGGGTCTTCAGCCCCAGCATTTT. Encoded protein: CASRQGLQPQHF.

The gene calls are TRBV7-9 and TRBJ2-7; 7 positions agree with TRBD1. Germline CDR1 and CDR2: SEHNR and FQNEAQ (reference sequence). V dropped 5 bases and J dropped 7; count of bases not matched to a gene: 14. The CDR3 is 15 residues long. CDR3 sequence: CASSQSGTVNKEQYF. Here the CDR3 DNA reads TGTGCCAGCAGCCAGAGTGGGACAGTCAATAAAGAGCAGTACTTC.

This clone was recorded once. This chain uses TRBV5-4 with TRBJ2-1, with TRBD1 identical over 7 bases. V was pared by 4 bases and J by 5 bases, with 9 bases of the junction left unmatched. This CDR3 is built from 15 residues. CDR1 SGHNT and CDR2 YYREEE come from the germline V gene (reference sequence). The CDR3 reads CASSPSGTVDNEQFF. DNA for the CDR3: TGTGCCAGCAGCCCATCCGGGACAGTCGACAATGAGCAGTTCTTC.

The chain recombines TRBV18 with TRBJ2-2, with 10 bases fitting TRBD2. Germline-derived CDR1 and CDR2 are KGHSH and LQKENI. The V and J ends lost 3 bases and 1 base, in that order; junction bases with no gene match: 2. The CDR3 is made up of 16 amino acids. The CDR3 DNA reads as TGTGCCAGCTCACCCCCTAGCGGGGGGAACACCGGGGAGCTGTTTTTT. It yields the protein CASSPPSGGNTGELFF.

CDR3 nucleotide sequence: TGCGCCAGCTTCGGGGACACCTACAATGAGCAGTTCTTC. Translated: CASFGDTYNEQFF. The chain combines TRBV5-1 with TRBJ2-1; D is perhaps TRBD1 (6 bases). The CDR3 extends over 13 amino acids. With 7 bases removed from V and 2 bases from J, the gap between germline ends came to 10 bases. Germline V gene data show CDR1 as SGHRS and CDR2 as YFSETQ.

This clone showed up just once. This same CDR3 is encoded by further DNA sequences in the sample. The chain links TRBV27 to TRBJ1-3; D is undetermined. The CDR3 extends over 16 amino acids. The V end lost 0 bases, the J end lost 1 base, and 10 bases lay between the germline ends. The germline CDR1 and CDR2 sequences are MNHEY and SMNVEV (reference sequence). Here the CDR3 reads CASSLSSRGSGNTIYF. The DNA for the CDR3 is TGTGCCAGCAGTTTATCGAGTCGGGGTTCTGGAAACACCATATATTTT.

The DNA of the CDR3 is TGTGCCAGCAAGGAGGGGCAGGACTATGGCTACACCTTC. Translation: CASKEGQDYGYTF. V gene TRBV6-1 combines with J gene TRBJ1-2; D may be TRBD1 (5 bases). CDR1 and CDR2 from the germline V gene are MNHNS and SASEGT. This CDR3 has 13 amino acids. The V gene lost 7 bases and the J gene lost 3 bases, with 12 bases spanning the gap.

The chain employs TRBV7-9 and TRBJ2-2, with 10 bases fitting TRBD2. Germline V lookup: CDR1 SEHNR, CDR2 FQNEAQ (reference sequence). Losses at the gene ends were 7 bases for V and 0 bases for J; bases not matched to a gene: 8. The CDR3 runs 17 residues. The CDR3 DNA reads as TGTGCCAGCAACAACCCTGGGACTAGCGCGAACACCGGGGAGCTGTTTTTT. It yields the protein CASNNPGTSANTGELFF. The entire variable domain, with the rest obtained from reference TRBV7-9 and TRBJ2-2, is as follows: DTGVSQNPRHKITKRGQNVTFRCDPISEHNRLYWYRQTLGQGPEFLTYFQNEAQLEKSRLLSDRFSAERPKGSFSTLEIQRTEQGDSAMYLCASNNPGTSANTGELFFGEGSRLTVL.

The rearrangement uses TRBV5-1 and TRBJ2-7; TRBD1 matches at 11 bases. This CDR3 spans 16 amino acids. The germline CDR1 and CDR2 sequences are SGHRS and YFSETQ. V was clipped by 4 bases and J by 5 bases; unmatched bases: 11. CDR3 DNA: TGCGCCAGCAGCCTGAGCACCGGGACAGGGGGTAACGAGCAGTACTTC. Amino acid sequence: CASSLSTGTGGNEQYF.

The chain recombines TRBV9 with TRBJ1-1; tentative D call: TRBD1 (6 bases). V lost 6 bases and J lost 0, with 12 bases in between. CDR3 length: 14 amino acids. Germline assignment: CDR1 SGDLS and CDR2 YYNGEE. The CDR3 region is CASNLRGMNTEAFF. CDR3 DNA sequence: TGTGCCAGCAACCTCAGGGGCATGAACACTGAAGCTTTCTTT. The full variable domain, completed using reference TRBV9 and TRBJ1-1, is DSGVTQTPKHLITATGQRVTLRCSPRSGDLSVYWYQQSLDQGLQFLIQYYNGEERAKGNILERFSAQQFPDLHSELNLSSLELGDSALYFCASNLRGMNTEAFFGQGTRLTVV.

The V gene is TRBV6-1, the J gene TRBJ1-1, with unresolved D. The CDR3 totals 13 residues. V was trimmed by 1 base and J by 1 base, leaving 4 bases between them. Germline V gene data show CDR1 as MNHNS and CDR2 as SASEGT. The CDR3 protein is CASSEGQNTEAFF. CDR3 DNA sequence: TGTGCCAGCAGTGAAGGACAGAACACTGAAGCTTTCTTT.

V usage is TRBV15 and J usage is TRBJ2-1, with D maybe TRBD1 (5 bases). The V and J ends lost 6 bases and 8 bases respectively, with 17 bases between them. The CDR3 is made up of 14 amino acids. Germline loops: CDR1 LNHNV, CDR2 YYDKDF (reference sequence). CDR3 in DNA: TGTGCCACCAGTGAATTATTGGGGCAGTATGAGCAGTTCTTC. It specifies CATSELLGQYEQFF.

This chain uses TRBV9 with TRBJ1-1; TRBD1 matches 7 bases. This CDR3 has 14 amino acids. V shed 4 bases and J 1 base; nucleotides not matched to a gene: 4. Germline CDR1 SGDLS, CDR2 YYNGEE. For the CDR3, the DNA is TGTGCCAGCAGCCCGGGACAGCCGAACACTGAAGCTTTCTTT. Translating it yields CASSPGQPNTEAFF.

This clone was seen once. This rearrangement joins TRBV5-4 to TRBJ1-2; 7 nucleotides line up with TRBD1. CDR1 and CDR2 (germline): SGHNT, YYREEE (reference sequence). Trimming took 2 bases from V and 1 from J; bases not matched to a gene: 5. This CDR3 contains 15 residues. The CDR3 spells CASSFSTGINYGYTF. In nucleotides, the CDR3 is TGTGCCAGCAGCTTCTCGACAGGGATTAACTATGGCTACACCTTC. Looking up the rest from reference TRBV5-4 and TRBJ1-2 gives the full variable domain: ETGVTQSPTHLIKTRGQQVTLRCSSQSGHNTVSWYQQALGQGPQFIFQYYREEENGRGNFPPRFSGLQFPNYSSELNVNALELDDSALYLCASSFSTGINYGYTFGSGTRLTVV.

CDR3 DNA sequence: TGTGCCAGCAAAGCGACAGGGGGGCATGGCTACACCTTC. Residues: CASKATGGHGYTF. The chain uses TRBV2 and TRBJ1-2; TRBD1 agrees at 9 bases. Germline CDR1 is SNHLY and CDR2 is FYNNEI. Unmatched junction bases numbered 6, after V lost 7 bases and J lost 6 bases. CDR3 size: 13 residues.

This chain uses TRBV7-9 with TRBJ2-1; TRBD1 matches 9 bases. The CDR3 consists of 15 residues. The J segment lost 4 bases and the V segment lost 5 bases, leaving 6 bases of the junction unmatched. Looked up from germline, CDR1 is SEHNR and CDR2 is FQNEAQ (reference sequence). The DNA for the CDR3 is TGTGCCAGCAGCACCGGACAGGGGTTTTACAATGAGCAGTTCTTC. It yields the protein CASSTGQGFYNEQFF.

This clone appeared a single time. The gene calls are TRBV18 and TRBJ1-1, with a possible D match to TRBD1 (6 bases). The CDR3 spans 14 residues. Trimming removed 8 bases from V and 6 bases from J, with 19 bases in between. From germline, CDR1 is KGHSH and CDR2 LQKENI. CDR3 sequence: CASTPDQGRAEAFF. The CDR3 DNA reads as TGTGCCAGCACCCCGGACCAGGGGAGGGCTGAAGCTTTCTTT.

About this clone: The same CDR3 can be traced to other DNA sequences in this sample. The chain has TRBV5-1 and TRBJ1-1; TRBD1 aligns across 8 bases. Germline CDR1 and CDR2: SGHRS and YFSETQ. CDR3 length equals 14 residues. The trim removed 3 bases at V and 1 base at J, leaving 2 bases unmatched. Here the CDR3 DNA reads TGCGCCAGCAGCTCGGGACAGGAGAACACTGAAGCTTTCTTT. Residues: CASSSGQENTEAFF.